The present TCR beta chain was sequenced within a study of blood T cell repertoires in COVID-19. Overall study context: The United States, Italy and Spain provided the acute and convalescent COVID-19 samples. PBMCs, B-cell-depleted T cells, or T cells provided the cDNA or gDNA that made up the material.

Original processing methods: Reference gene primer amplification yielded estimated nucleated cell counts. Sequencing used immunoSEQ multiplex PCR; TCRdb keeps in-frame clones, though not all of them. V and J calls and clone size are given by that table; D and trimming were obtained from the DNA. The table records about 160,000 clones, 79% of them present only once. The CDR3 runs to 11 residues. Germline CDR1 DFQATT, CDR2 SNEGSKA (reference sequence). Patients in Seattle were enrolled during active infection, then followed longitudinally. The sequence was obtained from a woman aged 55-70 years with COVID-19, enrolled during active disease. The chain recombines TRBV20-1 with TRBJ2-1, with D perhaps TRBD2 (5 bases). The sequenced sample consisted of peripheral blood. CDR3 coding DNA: TGCACCGGGGTAGGGTACGGTGAGCAGTTCTTC. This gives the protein CTGVGYGEQFF.